This T cell receptor beta chain was sequenced during a study of vaccination and CD4 T cells after COVID-19. Study-level information: Following dose two, a median roughly 72 days (range 14 to 241) passed before post-vaccine samples were taken. Investigators stimulated cells with overlapping spike peptides drawn from SARS-CoV-2, HCoV-NL63, HCoV-OC43 and HCoV-229E.

A note on this clonotype: Its antigen is currently unknown.

Germline CDR1 is SGHTA and CDR2 is FQGNSA. Trimming removed 4 bases from V and 7 bases from J; junction bases left unmatched: 4. The CDR3 covers 13 residues. An Oncomine TCR Beta short-read assay was used to sequence the DNA from cultured CD4+ T cells. TCRdb itself ran the PCR reads through MiXCR, one entry per CDR3 protein. The sample yields roughly 7,400 distinct CDR3 sequences, around half seen once. Treatment given: roughly nine-day PBMC culture with coronavirus spike peptide pools or control peptides (ViraFEST assay). Whole-study results and caveats: Relatively few convalescent patients were studied, without early post-infection timepoints. Convalescent patients displayed a median around 86% of reactive clones emerging only post-vaccination.

This clonotype was sampled from a human donor who had recovered from COVID-19. The chain recombines TRBV7-2 with TRBJ2-7; the match to TRBD1 covers 10 bases. The sequenced material came from CD4+ T cells from blood, cultured in vitro. CDR3 in amino acids: CASSWTGGEEQYF. CDR3 coding DNA: TGTGCCAGCAGCTGGACAGGGGGTGAAGAGCAGTACTTC. The variable domain in full, with the rest retrieved from reference TRBV7-2 and TRBJ2-7, is GAGVSQSPSNKVTEKGKDVELRCDPISGHTALYWYRQSLGQGLEFLIYFQGNSAPDKSGLPSDRFSAERTGGSVSTLTIQRTQQEDSAVYLCASSWTGGEEQYFGPGTRLTVT.